This TCR beta chain was captured by sequencing in a study of graft-versus-host responses after intestinal transplantation. Overall study results and limits: The study found high graft-versus-host to host-versus-graft clonal ratios in allografts of patients with graft-donor T cell macrochimerism. GvH clones turned up in recipient marrow; some had shown up first in ileum or blood.

A single count supports this clone. Its antigen is unknown. The CDR3 is made up of 12 amino acids. Germline values: CDR1 LNHDA, CDR2 SQIVND (reference sequence). The germline V and J ends were trimmed by 7 bases and 8 bases, with 14 bases remaining between them. The assay was immunoSEQ multiplex PCR, and TCRdb's table has in-frame clones only and misses some. The sample holds 95,000 to 110,000 clones; about 91% are singletons and the top ten take roughly 0.71%. Sequenced here: unstimulated CD4+ T cells sorted from spleen or lymph node cells, sampled before transplant. The chain employs TRBV19 and TRBJ1-2, with D unclear. The receptor was derived from a human donor who was the organ donor for an intestinal transplant. Written as DNA, the CDR3 is TGTGCCAGTACCATAAACGAATACGGCTACACCTTC. Translation gives CASTINEYGYTF.